The 6 T cell receptor beta chains given below trace back to one sample, sequenced in a study of T cells after yellow fever vaccination. TCRdb re-derived calls from the 5' RACE reads in MiXCR, one entry per CDR3 protein. The table includes approximately 34,000 distinct CDR3 sequences, under 12% detected once. The sample here was PBMCs, either bulk or a sorted T-cell subset (CD4+, CD8+, memory, or dextramer-sorted; not recorded which), taken around 14 days after the first yellow fever vaccination. The source of these receptors is a man younger than 35 who received the YFV17D yellow fever vaccine.

Ten or more counts support this clonotype. The junction shows a germline mismatch at one end, possibly a read error. This chain uses TRBV7-7 with TRBJ2-3; TRBD2 matches 10 bases. This CDR3 region has 15 residues. Looked up from germline, CDR1 is SSHAT and CDR2 is FNYEAQ (reference sequence). The CDR3 loop is CASSISGGRADTQYF. The CDR3 nucleotides read TGTGCTAGCAGCATTAGCGGGGGGCGCGCAGATACGCAGTATTTT.

This clonotype was counted many times. The chain joins TRBV4-1 to TRBJ1-6; D unresolved. The CDR3 sequence is 12 residues long. Germline assignment: CDR1 MGHRA and CDR2 YSYEKL. Trimming pared 5 bases from V and 9 bases from J, leaving 8 bases between. The CDR3 DNA sequence: TGCGCCAGCAGCACTGTGGCTTCACCCCTCCACTTT. It encodes CASSTVASPLHF.

A note on this clonotype: A read error is possible here, since a much larger clone lies one base away. The chain combines TRBV2 with TRBJ1-6; D is perhaps TRBD1 (5 bases). This CDR3 spans 17 amino acids. From germline, CDR1 is SNHLY and CDR2 FYNNEI. The CDR3 region has the DNA TGTGCCTGCAGTTTGGGAATAAGGGGCCGTGATGATTCACCCCTCCACTTT. The encoded protein is CACSLGIRGRDDSPLHF.

The gene calls are TRBV19 and TRBJ1-2, with D unclear. Germline V gene data show CDR1 as LNHDA and CDR2 as SQIVND (reference sequence). Trimming removed 4 bases from V and 6 bases from J, with 9 bases in between. This CDR3 spans 12 amino acids. CDR3 nucleotide sequence: TGTGCCAGTAGTAGTCGACAAGATGGCTACACCTTC. This codes for CASSSRQDGYTF. The whole variable domain, filled in from reference TRBV19 and TRBJ1-2, reads DGGITQSPKYLFRKEGQNVTLSCEQNLNHDAMYWYRQDPGQGLRLIYYSQIVNDFQKGDIAEGYSVSREKKESFPLTVTSAQKNPTAFYLCASSSRQDGYTFGSGTRLTVV.

As concerns this clonotype: Just one base apart from a much larger clone, this may be a read error. V and J are TRBV12-3 or TRBV12-4 and TRBJ2-3, with D hard to call. The germline V and J ends were trimmed by 6 bases and 4 bases, with 5 bases remaining between them. The CDR3 spans 11 residues. The CDR3 loop reads CASSSSDTQYF. The CDR3 region has the DNA TGTGCCAGCAGCTCGTCAGATACGCAGTATTTT.

This clonotype was seen ten or more times. The chain employs TRBV9 and TRBJ2-2; D might be TRBD1 (5 bases). Trimming stripped 0 bases from V and 1 base from J, with 7 bases between. The germline CDR1 and CDR2 sequences are SGDLS and YYNGEE. CDR3 length: 15 residues. Here the CDR3 reads CASSVEGQNTGELFF. The CDR3 DNA follows: TGTGCCAGCAGCGTAGAAGGACAGAACACCGGGGAGCTGTTTTTT.